These 30 T cell receptor beta chains were sequenced from one sample in a study of T-cell reconstitution after alpha-beta-depleted transplantation in children. TCRbeta library construction was performed incorporating unique molecular identifiers. TCRdb passed the PCR reads through MiXCR, listing each CDR3 protein once. The table has around 800,000 distinct CDR3 sequences, 16% seen once. The sequencing here drew on PBMCs, mostly from graft donor cells, taken 360 days after TCRalphabeta/CD19-depleted stem cell transplant. Receptor source: a male patient younger than 18 who had a stem cell transplant for acute lymphoblastic leukemia, so the T cells may come from the graft donor.

V is TRBV5-1 and J is TRBJ2-7; 11 bases agree with TRBD2. In germline, CDR1 is SGHRS, CDR2 YFSETQ. Losses at the gene ends were 0 bases for V and 3 bases for J; bases not matched to a gene: 23. The CDR3 runs to 22 residues. In nucleotides, the CDR3 is TGCGCCAGCAGCTTGGGACGACAGACCGGGACTAGCGGCTATACTCGGAACTACGAGCAGTACTTC. Residues: CASSLGRQTGTSGYTRNYEQYF.

At least ten counts were recorded for this clonotype. The rearrangement uses TRBV12-3 or TRBV12-4 and TRBJ2-1; D uncertain. V gave up 3 bases and J gave up 4 bases, with 4 bases separating them. This CDR3 is built from 12 residues. The CDR3 is CASSFGYNEQFF. The CDR3 bases are TGTGCCAGCAGTTTTGGGTACAATGAGCAGTTCTTC.

The chain combines TRBV10-1 with TRBJ2-3; the D gene is possibly TRBD2 (5 bases). This CDR3 region has 16 residues. Germline values: CDR1 WNHNN, CDR2 SYGVQD (reference sequence). V was cut by 3 bases and J by 5 bases, with 18 bases left in between. The CDR3 DNA sequence: TGCGCCAGCAGTGACCGACTTGGAGGAGGAGGAGATACGCAGTATTTT. This encodes CASSDRLGGGGDTQYF.

The chain has TRBV27 and TRBJ2-7; D might be TRBD1 (6 bases). Germline V gives CDR1 MNHEY, CDR2 SMNVEV (reference sequence). The CDR3 runs 17 residues. V was shortened by 2 bases and J by 0 bases, with 17 bases between the two germline ends. The CDR3 DNA reads TGTGCCAGCAGTTTAGCCCCTGACAGGAGATACTCCTACGAGCAGTACTTC. Its translation is CASSLAPDRRYSYEQYF.

This clonotype was counted only a few times. This chain links TRBV9 with TRBJ2-1; 7 bases align to TRBD2. This CDR3 has 16 residues. Trimming cost V 4 bases and J 8 bases; bases outside gene matches: 15. CDR1 SGDLS and CDR2 YYNGEE come from the germline V gene. This CDR3 is CASSSLDPTSRDEQFF. CDR3 DNA sequence: TGTGCCAGCAGCTCCTTAGACCCGACTAGCAGGGATGAGCAGTTCTTC.

The chain combines TRBV3-1 with TRBJ2-3; perhaps TRBD2 as D (5 bases). V dropped 4 bases and J dropped 11 bases, with 10 bases sitting between them. The CDR3 sequence is 11 residues long. Germline V CDR1 and CDR2: LGHDT, YNNKEL (reference sequence). The CDR3 reads CASSRRGGQYF. The DNA for the CDR3 is TGTGCCAGCAGCCGCCGGGGTGGGCAGTATTTT.

The chain is built from TRBV15 and TRBJ1-1; TRBD1 aligns across 8 bases. CDR1 LNHNV and CDR2 YYDKDF come from the germline V gene (reference sequence). This CDR3 has 15 residues. Trimming took 5 bases from V and 2 from J; bases not matched to a gene: 7. Written as DNA, the CDR3 is TGTGCCACCAGCCCCTGGACAGGGATAAACACTGAAGCTTTCTTT. Translated: CATSPWTGINTEAFF.

This sequence joins TRBV20-1 and TRBJ1-2, with no clear D. Germline-derived CDR1 and CDR2 are DFQATT and SNEGSKA (reference sequence). This CDR3 contains 13 residues. V was shortened by 6 bases and J by 4 bases, with 15 bases between the two germline ends. CDR3 residues: CSATSRHLYGYTF. CDR3 DNA: TGCAGTGCCACCTCCCGACACCTCTATGGCTACACCTTC.

This clonotype has just a few counts. The V call is TRBV5-5, the J call TRBJ2-1, with D maybe TRBD2 (5 bases). Trimming stripped 7 bases from V and 5 bases from J, with 22 bases between. The CDR3 spans 16 residues. Looked up from germline, CDR1 is SGHKS and CDR2 is YYEKEE (reference sequence). The CDR3 protein is CASLPGASRFNNEQFF. In nucleotides, the CDR3 is TGTGCCAGCCTACCCGGCGCTAGCCGTTTCAACAATGAGCAGTTCTTC.

The rearrangement links TRBV20-1 to TRBJ2-1, with TRBD1 matching over 7 bases. CDR3 length equals 14 residues. V was clipped by 4 bases and J by 0 bases; unmatched bases: 3. CDR1 is DFQATT, CDR2 SNEGSKA, per germline (reference sequence). CDR3: CSATQGSSYNEQFF. In DNA form, the CDR3 reads TGCAGTGCTACACAGGGGAGCTCCTACAATGAGCAGTTCTTC.

This clonotype has more than one count but fewer than ten. The V gene is TRBV3-1, the J gene TRBJ2-5, with TRBD2 matching over 8 bases. Germline V gene lookup returns CDR1 LGHDT and CDR2 YNNKEL (reference sequence). V shed 4 bases, J shed 5 bases, and the junction held 9 bases outside the gene matches. This CDR3 has 15 residues. Here the CDR3 DNA reads TGTGCCAGCAGCCCGGGGGGGCTAGTCGGGGAGACCCAGTACTTC. Its translation is CASSPGGLVGETQYF.

This clonotype appeared a few times. V gene TRBV15 combines with J gene TRBJ2-3; the D gene is possibly TRBD2 (5 bases). With 8 bases removed from V and 4 bases from J, the gap between germline ends came to 16 bases. The CDR3 is 14 amino acids. Germline CDR1 LNHNV, CDR2 YYDKDF (reference sequence). Written as DNA, the CDR3 is TGTGCCACCGGACCGCGTTGGAGGCCAGATACGCAGTATTTT. It specifies CATGPRWRPDTQYF.

This clonotype showed up just a few times. V usage is TRBV5-1 and J usage is TRBJ1-1, with 8 positions matching TRBD1. CDR3 length: 17 amino acids. Trimming cost V 1 base and J 1 base; bases outside gene matches: 9. CDR1 SGHRS and CDR2 YFSETQ come from the germline V gene. The CDR3 region has the DNA TGCGCCAGCAGCTTGTTAGTCTTTGACAGGGGGAACACTGAAGCTTTCTTT. This gives the protein CASSLLVFDRGNTEAFF.

The gene calls are TRBV9 and TRBJ1-5; D perhaps matches TRBD1 (6 bases). The ends were cut back, 0 bases at V and 1 base at J, with 8 bases in the middle. The germline V gene encodes CDR1 SGDLS and CDR2 YYNGEE. There are 15 residues in the CDR3. CDR3 nucleotide sequence: TGTGCCAGCAGCGTAGAGGGGGTAAGCAATCAGCCCCAGCATTTT. It yields the protein CASSVEGVSNQPQHF.

This chain links TRBV14 with TRBJ2-5; D not resolved. Germline V gene lookup returns CDR1 SGHDN and CDR2 FVKESK. The V end was cut by 1 base, the J end by 7 bases, with 13 bases between. The CDR3 spans 14 residues. CDR3 region: CASSQVVPAGTQYF. The CDR3 nucleotides read TGTGCCAGCAGCCAAGTGGTGCCAGCTGGGACCCAGTACTTC.

The rearrangement uses TRBV20-1 and TRBJ1-6, with no clear D. The germline V gene encodes CDR1 DFQATT and CDR2 SNEGSKA (reference sequence). The germline V and J ends were trimmed by 1 base and 5 bases, with 12 bases remaining between them. This CDR3 has 15 residues. The CDR3 spells CSARVPGTHNSPLHF. The CDR3 DNA sequence: TGCAGTGCTAGAGTTCCGGGAACTCATAATTCACCCCTCCACTTT.

J is TRBJ2-3 and V is TRBV5-1; 9 bases align to TRBD2. This CDR3 is 16 amino acids long. The germline V gene encodes CDR1 SGHRS and CDR2 YFSETQ. With 0 bases clipped from V and 6 bases from J, the junction kept 8 bases outside the gene matches. The CDR3 DNA reads as TGCGCCAGCAGCTTGGGATGGGCTAGCGGGGCCGATACGCAGTATTTT. This encodes CASSLGWASGADTQYF. Drawing the rest from reference TRBV5-1 and TRBJ2-3, the complete variable domain is KAGVTQTPRYLIKTRGQQVTLSCSPISGHRSVSWYQQTPGQGLQFLFEYFSETQRNKGNFPGRFSGRQFSNSRSEMNVSTLELGDSALYLCASSLGWASGADTQYFGPGTRLTVL.

This clonotype has at least ten counts. This sequence joins TRBV5-1 and TRBJ2-2; tentatively, D is TRBD2 (6 bases). Trimming left V 2 bases short and J 6 bases short, with 8 bases between. Germline values: CDR1 SGHRS, CDR2 YFSETQ. There are 13 residues in the CDR3. CDR3 residues: CASSFPGAGELFF. For the CDR3, the DNA is TGCGCCAGCAGCTTTCCGGGGGCCGGGGAGCTGTTTTTT.

The chain combines TRBV6-1 with TRBJ2-7; TRBD1 agrees at 10 bases. After removal of 4 bases from V and 5 bases from J, the junction contained 5 bases not matched to a gene. The CDR3 runs 14 residues. The germline gives CDR1 MNHNS, CDR2 SASEGT. This CDR3 is CASSAWTGGDEQYF. CDR3 coding DNA: TGTGCCAGCAGTGCATGGACAGGGGGAGACGAGCAGTACTTC.

In this sample, this clonotype turned up many times. The chain has TRBV25-1 and TRBJ2-7; D possibly matches TRBD1 or TRBD2 (5 bases each). Deletions cut 3 bases from V and 0 bases from J, with 6 bases between. The germline V gene encodes CDR1 MGHDK and CDR2 SYGVNS. This CDR3 contains 13 residues. The CDR3 loop is CASSDGGSYEQYF. The CDR3 DNA reads as TGTGCCAGCAGTGATGGGGGCTCCTACGAGCAGTACTTC.

Many counts were recorded for this clonotype. This chain joins TRBV28 and TRBJ1-1; D not certain. The ends were cut back, 2 bases at V and 2 bases at J, with 12 bases in the middle. Germline V CDR1 and CDR2: MDHEN, SYDVKM. The CDR3 sequence is 15 residues long. The CDR3 spells CASSLIARINTEAFF. CDR3 sequence (DNA): TGTGCCAGCAGTTTAATCGCCAGAATAAACACTGAAGCTTTCTTT.

The rearrangement uses TRBV12-3 or TRBV12-4 and TRBJ1-2; TRBD1 matches 9 bases. Germline trimming cut 3 bases from V and 0 bases from J; bases unmatched to any gene: 5. The CDR3 is made up of 16 amino acids. CDR3 region: CASSFGTGKANYGYTF. The CDR3 nucleotides are TGTGCCAGCAGTTTTGGGACAGGGAAAGCTAACTATGGCTACACCTTC.

Comments on this clonotype: The CDR3 does not close with the conserved phenylalanine or tryptophan, likely indicating a read error. The genes are TRBV7-9 and TRBJ2-2, with D perhaps given as TRBD1 or TRBD2 (6 bases each). Deletions cut 5 bases from V and 0 bases from J, with 13 bases between. From germline, CDR1 is SEHNR and CDR2 FQNEAQ (reference sequence). This CDR3 region has 16 residues. The CDR3 coding sequence is TGTGCCAGCAGCCTCCCGGGGGCCCCGAACACCGGGGAGCTGTTTTAT. This encodes CASSLPGAPNTGELFY.

In its sample, this clonotype was seen a few times. The chain has TRBV12-3 or TRBV12-4 and TRBJ1-1, with D perhaps TRBD1 (6 bases). The V gene lost 8 bases and the J gene lost 0 bases, with 7 bases spanning the gap. The CDR3 loop spans 12 amino acids. In DNA form, the CDR3 reads TGTGCCAGCGGACAGATGAACACTGAAGCTTTCTTT. As protein: CASGQMNTEAFF.

The table lists this clonotype with a few counts. CDR3 in amino acids: CASSHNVRRRVGLSSYNEQFF. Here the CDR3 DNA reads TGCGCCAGCAGCCACAATGTCAGGAGAAGGGTGGGACTCAGCTCCTACAATGAGCAGTTCTTC. The chain is built from TRBV4-1 and TRBJ2-1, with D possibly TRBD2 on 6 matching bases. The germline V gene encodes CDR1 MGHRA and CDR2 YSYEKL. V gave up 3 bases and J gave up 0 bases, with 27 bases separating them. CDR3 length: 21 amino acids.

This clonotype was found many times. CDR3 region: CASSRLVYEQYF. CDR3 in DNA: TGTGCCAGCAGTCGACTCGTTTACGAGCAGTACTTC. The chain is built from TRBV3-1 and TRBJ2-7; no clear D. V dropped 6 bases and J dropped 4 bases, with 10 bases sitting between them. This CDR3 has 12 amino acids. CDR1 LGHDT and CDR2 YNNKEL come from the germline V gene (reference sequence).

The chain links TRBV5-1 to TRBJ2-5, with 9 bases that match TRBD2. Germline values: CDR1 SGHRS, CDR2 YFSETQ. The ends lost 4 bases at V and 1 base at J; junction bases unmatched: 5. The CDR3 has 15 residues. The CDR3 here is CASSVNSGSQETQYF. CDR3 in DNA: TGCGCCAGCAGCGTGAATAGCGGGAGCCAAGAGACCCAGTACTTC.

A few counts support this clonotype. The CDR3 region is CATSRGIYSQKETQYF. As DNA, the CDR3 is TGTGCCACCAGCAGAGGGATCTACTCACAAAAAGAGACCCAGTACTTC. This chain uses TRBV15 with TRBJ2-5; no definite D call. The length of the CDR3 is 16 residues. Trimming took 1 base from V and 3 from J, leaving 15 bases between them. Germline assignment: CDR1 LNHNV and CDR2 YYDKDF (reference sequence).

This clonotype was found a few times. The chain uses TRBV20-1 and TRBJ2-3; TRBD1 or TRBD2 may be the D gene (6 bases each). Germline CDR1 reads DFQATT; CDR2 reads SNEGSKA (reference sequence). The CDR3 length is 15 residues. V lost 5 bases, J lost 6 bases, and 21 bases lay in between. The CDR3 is CSAGSGVAGVDTQYF. The CDR3 DNA sequence: TGCAGTGCTGGCTCGGGGGTTGCAGGGGTGGATACGCAGTATTTT.

CDR3 bases: TGTGCCAGCAGTTTGGGAGCAGGGCATCTGTACGCCCTTAGCAATCAGCCCCAGCATTTT. Translating gives CASSLGAGHLYALSNQPQHF. The chain is built from TRBV12-3 or TRBV12-4 and TRBJ1-5; D possibly corresponds to TRBD1 (5 bases). Trimming removed 3 bases from V and 0 bases from J, with 24 bases in between. The CDR3 runs to 20 residues.